The clone carrying this T cell receptor (beta chain) appeared once. These data are taken from a study of T cell responses to AZD1222 COVID-19 vaccine. The repertoire was sequenced with immunoSEQ multiplex PCR; TCRdb's copy has only in-frame clones and lacks some. The table has some 160,000 clones, roughly 89% seen once. The CDR3 loop spans 13 amino acids. Germline CDR1 MDHEN, CDR2 SYDVKM. V lost 6 bases and J lost 4, with 12 bases in between. The gene calls are TRBV28 and TRBJ1-2, with a tentative D call TRBD1 (5 bases). The sequenced sample was peripheral blood, obtained on day 0 of AZD1222 vaccination. This sequence was found in an adult in good health. CDR3 sequence (DNA): TGTGCCAGCAGACCCAGGGTTGTCTATGGCTACACCTTC. Its protein is CASRPRVVYGYTF.